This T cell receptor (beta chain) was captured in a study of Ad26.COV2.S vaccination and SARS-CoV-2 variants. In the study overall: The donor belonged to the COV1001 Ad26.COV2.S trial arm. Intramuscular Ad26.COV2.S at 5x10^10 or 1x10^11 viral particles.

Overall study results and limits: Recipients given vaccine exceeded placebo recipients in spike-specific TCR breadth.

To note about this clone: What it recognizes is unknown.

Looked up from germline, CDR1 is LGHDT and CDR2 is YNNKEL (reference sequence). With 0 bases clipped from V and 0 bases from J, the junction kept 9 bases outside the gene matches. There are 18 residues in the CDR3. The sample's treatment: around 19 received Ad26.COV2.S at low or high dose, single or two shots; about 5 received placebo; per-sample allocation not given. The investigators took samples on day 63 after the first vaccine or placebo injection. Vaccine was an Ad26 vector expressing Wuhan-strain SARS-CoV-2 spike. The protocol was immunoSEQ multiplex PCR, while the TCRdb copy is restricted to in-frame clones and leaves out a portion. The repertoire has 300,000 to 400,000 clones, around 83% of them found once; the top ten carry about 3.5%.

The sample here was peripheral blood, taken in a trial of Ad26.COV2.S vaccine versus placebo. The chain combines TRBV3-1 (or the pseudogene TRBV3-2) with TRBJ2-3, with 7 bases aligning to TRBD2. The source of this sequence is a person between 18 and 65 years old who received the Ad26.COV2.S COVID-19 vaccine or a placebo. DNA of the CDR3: TGTGCCAGCAGCCAAGATTGTAGGGCTAGCGGTAGCACAGATACGCAGTATTTT. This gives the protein CASSQDCRASGSTDTQYF.